This TCR beta chain was sequenced in a study of shared clonotypes between healthy human individuals. Study at large: Aged between 18 and 49, the donors were two women and three men. Study results and limitations: Sequencing depth was expected to affect clonotype sharing among donors.

A remark on this clone: Its antigen is currently unknown.

This CDR3 comprises 13 residues. V lost 6 bases to trimming and J lost 1 base, with 10 bases between them. Germline assignment: CDR1 SGHVS and CDR2 FQNEAQ. As handled by the study authors: Filtering was not the same, since immunoSEQ gave junction-only sequences without quality scores. Using immunoSEQ multiplex PCR, the repertoire was profiled, and TCRdb retains in-frame clones only, with some absent. V, J and clone size are taken as reported in that table, and D and trimming were inferred from the DNA itself. This table holds approximately 2.5 million clones, just over 90% found once. The rearrangement joins TRBV7-8 to TRBJ2-7, with D possibly TRBD1 on 5 matching bases. The TCR originated in a man between 18 and 35 years old in good health. Sequenced sample: naive CD4+ T cells sorted from blood. Subset defined: CD45RA+ positively selected. CDR3 in amino acids: CASRITGSYEQYF. The CDR3 coding sequence is TGTGCCAGCAGGATAACAGGTTCCTACGAGCAGTACTTC.